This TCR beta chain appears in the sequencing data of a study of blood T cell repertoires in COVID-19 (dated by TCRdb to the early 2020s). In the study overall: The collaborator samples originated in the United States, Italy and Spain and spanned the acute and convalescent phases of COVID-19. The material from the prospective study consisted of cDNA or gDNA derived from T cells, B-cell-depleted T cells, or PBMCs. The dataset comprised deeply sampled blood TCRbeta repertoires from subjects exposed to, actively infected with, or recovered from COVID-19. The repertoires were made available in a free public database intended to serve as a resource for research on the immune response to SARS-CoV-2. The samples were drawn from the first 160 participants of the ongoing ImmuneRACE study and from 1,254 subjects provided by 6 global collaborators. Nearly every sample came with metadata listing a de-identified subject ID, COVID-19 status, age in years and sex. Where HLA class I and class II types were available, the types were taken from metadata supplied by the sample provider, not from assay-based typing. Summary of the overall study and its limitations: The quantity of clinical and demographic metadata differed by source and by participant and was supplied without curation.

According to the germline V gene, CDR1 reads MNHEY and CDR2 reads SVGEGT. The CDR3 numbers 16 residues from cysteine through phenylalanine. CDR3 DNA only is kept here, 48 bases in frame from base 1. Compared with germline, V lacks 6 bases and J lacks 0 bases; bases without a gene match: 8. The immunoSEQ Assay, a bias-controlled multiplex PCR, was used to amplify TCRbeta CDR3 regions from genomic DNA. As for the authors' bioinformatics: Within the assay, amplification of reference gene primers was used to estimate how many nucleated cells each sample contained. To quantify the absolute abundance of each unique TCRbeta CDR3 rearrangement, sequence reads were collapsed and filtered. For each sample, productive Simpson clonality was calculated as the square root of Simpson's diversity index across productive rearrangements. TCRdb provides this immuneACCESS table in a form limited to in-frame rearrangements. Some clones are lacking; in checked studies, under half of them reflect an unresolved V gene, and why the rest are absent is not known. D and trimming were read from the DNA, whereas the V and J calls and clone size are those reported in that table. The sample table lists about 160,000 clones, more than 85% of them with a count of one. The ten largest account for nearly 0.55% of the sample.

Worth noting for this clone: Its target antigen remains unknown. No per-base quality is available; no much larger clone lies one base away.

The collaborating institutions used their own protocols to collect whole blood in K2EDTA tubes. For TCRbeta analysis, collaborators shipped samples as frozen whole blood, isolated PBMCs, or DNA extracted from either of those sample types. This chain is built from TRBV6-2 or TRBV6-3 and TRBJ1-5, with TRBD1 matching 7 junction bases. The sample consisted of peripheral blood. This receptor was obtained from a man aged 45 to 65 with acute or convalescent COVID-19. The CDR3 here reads CASSSRDSFSNQPQHF. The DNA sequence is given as TGTGCCAGCAGCTCCAGGGACAGCTTTAGCAATCAGCCCCAGCATTTT.